These 10 T cell receptor beta chains originate from one sample sequenced in a study of radiotherapy plus CTLA-4 blockade in lung cancer. Libraries were prepared by immunoSEQ multiplex PCR; TCRdb keeps only in-frame clonotypes and omits some of them. This table has almost 55,000 clones, more than 60% appearing once. Here the sequenced sample was peripheral blood, taken from a patient treated with radiotherapy plus ipilimumab. All receptors derive from a human donor with non-small cell lung cancer who had a partial response to radiotherapy plus ipilimumab.

The chain is built from TRBV10-1 and TRBJ1-1; D is perhaps TRBD1 (6 bases). Germline lookup yields CDR1 WNHNN and CDR2 SYGVQD (reference sequence). V lost 3 bases and J 3 bases, leaving 14 bases between the germline ends. This CDR3 is built from 15 residues. This chain's CDR3 is CASSDMPRGYTEAFF. The DNA for the CDR3 is TGCGCCAGCAGTGACATGCCCAGGGGTTACACTGAAGCTTTCTTT.

This chain links TRBV29-1 with TRBJ1-2; D is ambiguous. The ends were cut back, 1 base at V and 8 bases at J, with 14 bases in the middle. The CDR3 consists of 13 residues. Germline V CDR1 and CDR2: SQVTM, ANQGSEA. The CDR3 coding sequence is TGCAGCGTTGAAGTGGCAGGTTATGGGGGCTACACCTTC. It yields the protein CSVEVAGYGGYTF.

This clone was seen more than once but under ten times. V usage is TRBV29-1 and J usage is TRBJ2-5; 8 nucleotides line up with TRBD1. The V gene's germline CDR1 is SQVTM and CDR2 ANQGSEA. This CDR3 is built from 14 residues. V lost 6 bases and J lost 5; bases outside the gene matches: 11. CDR3 nucleotides: TGCAGCGTGGACGGACAGGGAGTAGTGGAGACCCAGTACTTC. Amino acid sequence: CSVDGQGVVETQYF.

The CDR3 sequence: CASSPGGASNQPQHF. In DNA, the CDR3 is TGTGCCAGCAGCCCCGGCGGCGCTAGCAATCAGCCCCAGCATTTT. The genes are TRBV7-2 and TRBJ1-5, with D hard to call. Germline V gives CDR1 SGHTA, CDR2 FQGNSA. The CDR3 consists of 15 residues. Trimming took off 5 bases at V and 0 bases at J, with 11 bases between the two ends.

The rearrangement joins TRBV2 to TRBJ1-5; 12 bases map to TRBD1. The CDR3 covers 16 residues. Unmatched junction bases numbered 10, after V lost 6 bases and J lost 7 bases. Germline CDR1 and CDR2: SNHLY and FYNNEI. The CDR3 loop is CASRGGTGGSGQPQHF. CDR3 DNA: TGTGCCAGCAGGGGGGGGACAGGGGGCAGCGGGCAGCCCCAGCATTTT.

The rearrangement joins TRBV6-4 to TRBJ2-3, with 7 bases that match TRBD2. This CDR3 is 15 amino acids long. CDR1 is MRHNA and CDR2 is SNTAGT in the germline V gene. The V segment lost 3 bases and the J segment 3 bases; nucleotides outside the gene matches: 6. CDR3 in DNA: TGTGCCAGCAGTGATATCGGGGGGTCTACAGATACGCAGTATTTT. Encoded protein: CASSDIGGSTDTQYF.

This clone was recorded only once. V is TRBV11-2 and J is TRBJ1-1; D gene ambiguous. The length of the CDR3 is 15 residues. Germline assignment: CDR1 SGHAT and CDR2 FQNNGV. V lost 5 bases to trimming and J lost 2 bases, with 15 bases between them. This CDR3 is CASSRLYGSNTEAFF. CDR3 bases: TGTGCCAGCAGCCGTTTGTACGGGAGTAACACTGAAGCTTTCTTT.

This clone appeared once. The genes are TRBV6-1 and TRBJ2-7; 9 positions match TRBD1. Trimming removed 4 bases from V and 4 bases from J; junction bases left unmatched: 8. CDR1 is MNHNS and CDR2 is SASEGT in the germline V gene. The CDR3 has 15 amino acids. Here the CDR3 DNA reads TGTGCCAGCAGTGCCGCGGGGACAGGGAGGTACGAGCAGTACTTC. Translated: CASSAAGTGRYEQYF.

The CDR3 loop is CASSFGRGGSQPQHF. The DNA for the CDR3 is TGTGCCAGCAGCTTTGGCCGAGGAGGGAGTCAGCCCCAGCATTTT. The genes are TRBV11-2 and TRBJ1-5, with D unclear. V was cut by 3 bases and J by 6 bases, with 15 bases left in between. Germline CDR1 and CDR2: SGHAT and FQNNGV. The CDR3 totals 15 residues.

The V gene is TRBV23-1, the J gene TRBJ2-1; D uncertain. TRBV23-1 is labeled an ORF, and its function is uncertain. V lost 2 bases to trimming and J lost 5 bases, with 10 bases between them. This CDR3 spans 14 amino acids. Here the CDR3 reads CASSQTSENNEQFF. The CDR3 nucleotides read TGCGCCAGCAGTCAAACGTCAGAAAACAATGAGCAGTTCTTC.